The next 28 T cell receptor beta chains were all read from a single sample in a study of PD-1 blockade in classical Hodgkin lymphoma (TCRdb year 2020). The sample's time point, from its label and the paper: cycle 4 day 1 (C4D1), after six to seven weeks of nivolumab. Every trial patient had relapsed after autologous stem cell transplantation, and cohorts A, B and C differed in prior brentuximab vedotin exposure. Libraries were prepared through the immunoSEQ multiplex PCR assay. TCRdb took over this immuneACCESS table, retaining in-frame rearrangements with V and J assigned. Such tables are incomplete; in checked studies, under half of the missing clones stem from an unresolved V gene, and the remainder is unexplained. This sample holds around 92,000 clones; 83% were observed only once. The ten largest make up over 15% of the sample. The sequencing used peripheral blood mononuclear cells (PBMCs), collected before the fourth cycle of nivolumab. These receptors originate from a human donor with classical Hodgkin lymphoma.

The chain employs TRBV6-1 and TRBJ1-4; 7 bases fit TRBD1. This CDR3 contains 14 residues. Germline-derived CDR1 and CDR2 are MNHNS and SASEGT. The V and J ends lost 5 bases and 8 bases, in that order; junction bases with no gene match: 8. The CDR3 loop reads CASSPGGYWEKLFF. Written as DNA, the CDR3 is TGTGCCAGCAGTCCAGGGGGATATTGGGAAAAACTGTTTTTT.

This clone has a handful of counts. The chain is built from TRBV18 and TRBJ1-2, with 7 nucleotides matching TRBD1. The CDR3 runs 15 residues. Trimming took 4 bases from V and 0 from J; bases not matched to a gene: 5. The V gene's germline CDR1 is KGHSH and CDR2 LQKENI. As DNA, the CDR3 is TGTGCCAGCTCACTACCGGGACAGACTAACTATGGCTACACCTTC. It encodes CASSLPGQTNYGYTF. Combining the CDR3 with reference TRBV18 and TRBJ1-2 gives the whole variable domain NAGVMQNPRHLVRRRGQEARLRCSPMKGHSHVYWYRQLPEEGLKFMVYLQKENIIDESGMPKERFSAEFPKEGPSILRIQQVVRGDSAAYFCASSLPGQTNYGYTFGSGTRLTVV.

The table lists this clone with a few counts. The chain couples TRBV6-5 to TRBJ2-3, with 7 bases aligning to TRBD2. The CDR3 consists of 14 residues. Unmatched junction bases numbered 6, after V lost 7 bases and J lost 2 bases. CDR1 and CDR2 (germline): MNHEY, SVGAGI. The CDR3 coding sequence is TGTGCCAGCAAGACAGCGGGACCCACAGATACGCAGTATTTT. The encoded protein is CASKTAGPTDTQYF.

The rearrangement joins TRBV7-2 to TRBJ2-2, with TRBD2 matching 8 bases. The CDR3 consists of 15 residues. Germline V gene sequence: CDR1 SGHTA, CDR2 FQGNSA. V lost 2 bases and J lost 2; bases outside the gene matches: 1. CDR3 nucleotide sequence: TGTGCCAGCAGCTTAACTAGCGGAAACACCGGGGAGCTGTTTTTT. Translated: CASSLTSGNTGELFF. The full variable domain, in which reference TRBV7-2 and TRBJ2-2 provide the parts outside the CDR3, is GAGVSQSPSNKVTEKGKDVELRCDPISGHTALYWYRQSLGQGLEFLIYFQGNSAPDKSGLPSDRFSAERTGGSVSTLTIQRTQQEDSAVYLCASSLTSGNTGELFFGEGSRLTVL.

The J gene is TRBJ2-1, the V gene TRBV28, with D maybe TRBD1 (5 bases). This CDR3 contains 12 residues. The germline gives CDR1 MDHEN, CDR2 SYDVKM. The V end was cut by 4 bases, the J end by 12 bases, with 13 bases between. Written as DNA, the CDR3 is TGTGCCAGCAGTTCCTGGACCCAGGGGCAGTTCTTC. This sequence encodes CASSSWTQGQFF.

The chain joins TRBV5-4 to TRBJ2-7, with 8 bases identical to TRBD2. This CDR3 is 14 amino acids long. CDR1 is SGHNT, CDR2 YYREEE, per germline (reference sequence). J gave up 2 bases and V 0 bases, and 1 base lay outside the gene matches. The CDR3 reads CASSLELAAYEQYF. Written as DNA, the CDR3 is TGTGCCAGCAGCTTGGAACTAGCGGCCTACGAGCAGTACTTC.

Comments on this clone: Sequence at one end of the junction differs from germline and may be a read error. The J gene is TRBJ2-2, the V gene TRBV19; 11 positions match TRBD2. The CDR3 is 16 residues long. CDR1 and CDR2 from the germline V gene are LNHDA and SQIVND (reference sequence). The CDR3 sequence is CASSIVTSGRWGELFF. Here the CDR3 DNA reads TGCGCCAGTAGTATAGTAACTAGCGGGAGATGGGGGGAGCTGTTTTTT.

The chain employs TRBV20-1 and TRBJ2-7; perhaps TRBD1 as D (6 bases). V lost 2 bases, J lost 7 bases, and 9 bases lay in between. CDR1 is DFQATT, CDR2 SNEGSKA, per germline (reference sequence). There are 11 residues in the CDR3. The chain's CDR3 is CSARSRGEQYF. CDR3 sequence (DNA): TGCAGTGCTAGATCGAGGGGGGAGCAGTACTTC.

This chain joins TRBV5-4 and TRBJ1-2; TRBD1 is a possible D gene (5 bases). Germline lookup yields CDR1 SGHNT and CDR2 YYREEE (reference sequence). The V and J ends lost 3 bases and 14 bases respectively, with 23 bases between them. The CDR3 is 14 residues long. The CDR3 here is CASSSLQGPIKTTF. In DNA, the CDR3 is TGTGCCAGCAGCTCCCTCCAGGGCCCAATAAAAACTACCTTC.

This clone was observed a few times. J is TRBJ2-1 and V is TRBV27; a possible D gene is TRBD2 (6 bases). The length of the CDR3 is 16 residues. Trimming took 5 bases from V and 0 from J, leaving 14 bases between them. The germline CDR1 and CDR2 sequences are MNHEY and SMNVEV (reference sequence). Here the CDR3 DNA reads TGTGCCAGCAGTCCCGTAGCGGAAAGCTCCTACAATGAGCAGTTCTTC. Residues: CASSPVAESSYNEQFF.

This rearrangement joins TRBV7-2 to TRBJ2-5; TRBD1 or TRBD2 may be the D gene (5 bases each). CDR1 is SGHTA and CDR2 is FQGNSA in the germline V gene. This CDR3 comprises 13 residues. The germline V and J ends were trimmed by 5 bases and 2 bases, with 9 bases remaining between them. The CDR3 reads CASSPGPQETQYF. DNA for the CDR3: TGTGCCAGCAGCCCGGGGCCACAAGAGACCCAGTACTTC.

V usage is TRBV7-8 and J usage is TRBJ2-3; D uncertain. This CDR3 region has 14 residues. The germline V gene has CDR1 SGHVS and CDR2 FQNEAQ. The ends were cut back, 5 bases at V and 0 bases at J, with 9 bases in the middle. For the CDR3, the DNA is TGTGCCAGCAGCCCCACACCAAGCACAGATACGCAGTATTTT. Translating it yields CASSPTPSTDTQYF.

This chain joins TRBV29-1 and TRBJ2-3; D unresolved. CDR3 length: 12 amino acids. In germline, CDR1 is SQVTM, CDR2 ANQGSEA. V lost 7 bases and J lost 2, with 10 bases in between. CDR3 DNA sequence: TGCAGCGGCTCAGCGCCCACAGATACGCAGTATTTT. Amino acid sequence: CSGSAPTDTQYF.

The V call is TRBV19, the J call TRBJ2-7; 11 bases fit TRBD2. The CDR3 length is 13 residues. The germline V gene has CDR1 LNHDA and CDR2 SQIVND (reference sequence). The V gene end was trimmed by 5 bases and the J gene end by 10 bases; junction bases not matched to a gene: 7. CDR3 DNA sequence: TGTGCCAGTAGTTTCCTAGCGGGAGGATTCCAGTACTTC. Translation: CASSFLAGGFQYF.

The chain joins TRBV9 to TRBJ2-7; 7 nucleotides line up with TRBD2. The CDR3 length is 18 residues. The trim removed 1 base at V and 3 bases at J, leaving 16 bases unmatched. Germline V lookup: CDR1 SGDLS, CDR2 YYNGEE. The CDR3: CASSVPKGGDYSLYEQYF. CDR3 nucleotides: TGTGCCAGCAGCGTACCTAAGGGAGGGGACTATTCTCTCTACGAGCAGTACTTC. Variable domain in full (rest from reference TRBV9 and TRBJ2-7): DSGVTQTPKHLITATGQRVTLRCSPRSGDLSVYWYQQSLDQGLQFLIQYYNGEERAKGNILERFSAQQFPDLHSELNLSSLELGDSALYFCASSVPKGGDYSLYEQYFGPGTRLTVT.

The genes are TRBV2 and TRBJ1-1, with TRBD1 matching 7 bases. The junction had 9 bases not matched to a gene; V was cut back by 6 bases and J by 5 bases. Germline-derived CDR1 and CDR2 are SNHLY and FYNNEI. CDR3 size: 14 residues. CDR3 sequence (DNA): TGTGCCAGCAGATTGACAGGGACGGGAACTGAAGCTTTCTTT. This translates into CASRLTGTGTEAFF.

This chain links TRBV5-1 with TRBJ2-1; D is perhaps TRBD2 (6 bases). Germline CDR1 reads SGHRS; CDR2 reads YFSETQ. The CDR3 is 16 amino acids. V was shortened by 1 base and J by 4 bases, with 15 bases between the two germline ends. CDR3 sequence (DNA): TGCGCCAGCAGCTTGTACGGGACTGGACGTTACAATGAGCAGTTCTTC. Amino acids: CASSLYGTGRYNEQFF.

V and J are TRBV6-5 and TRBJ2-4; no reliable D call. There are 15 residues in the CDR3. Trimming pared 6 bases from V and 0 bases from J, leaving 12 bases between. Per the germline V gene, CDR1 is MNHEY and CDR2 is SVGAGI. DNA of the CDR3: TGTGCCAGCAGACTCATGGTCGGAGCCAAAAACATTCAGTACTTC. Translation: CASRLMVGAKNIQYF.

The CDR3 loop is CASSLTSGHSYNEQFF. The CDR3 DNA sequence: TGTGCCAGCAGCTTAACTAGCGGGCACTCCTACAATGAGCAGTTCTTC. The V and J genes are TRBV7-2 and TRBJ2-1; TRBD2 agrees at 9 bases. Germline lookup yields CDR1 SGHTA and CDR2 FQGNSA. V gave up 2 bases and J gave up 0 bases; unmatched junction bases: 2. The CDR3 length is 16 residues.

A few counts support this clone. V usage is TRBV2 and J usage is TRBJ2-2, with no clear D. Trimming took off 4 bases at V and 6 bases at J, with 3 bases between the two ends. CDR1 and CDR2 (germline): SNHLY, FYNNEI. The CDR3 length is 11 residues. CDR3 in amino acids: CASSGSGELFF. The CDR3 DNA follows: TGTGCCAGCAGTGGTTCCGGGGAGCTGTTTTTT.

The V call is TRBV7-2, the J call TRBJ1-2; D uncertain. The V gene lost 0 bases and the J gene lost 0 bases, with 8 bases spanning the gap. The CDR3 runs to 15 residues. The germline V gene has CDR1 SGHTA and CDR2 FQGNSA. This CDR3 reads CASSLARSSNYGYTF. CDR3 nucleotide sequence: TGTGCCAGCAGCTTAGCTCGCAGCTCTAACTATGGCTACACCTTC.

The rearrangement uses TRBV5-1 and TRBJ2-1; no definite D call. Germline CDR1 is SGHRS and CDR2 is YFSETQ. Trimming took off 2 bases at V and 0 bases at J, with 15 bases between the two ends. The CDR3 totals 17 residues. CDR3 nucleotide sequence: TGCGCCAGCAGCTTTAGAATAGCTCCGAGCTCCTACAATGAGCAGTTCTTC. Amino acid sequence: CASSFRIAPSSYNEQFF. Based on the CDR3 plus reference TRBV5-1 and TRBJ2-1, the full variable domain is KAGVTQTPRYLIKTRGQQVTLSCSPISGHRSVSWYQQTPGQGLQFLFEYFSETQRNKGNFPGRFSGRQFSNSRSEMNVSTLELGDSALYLCASSFRIAPSSYNEQFFGPGTRLTVL.

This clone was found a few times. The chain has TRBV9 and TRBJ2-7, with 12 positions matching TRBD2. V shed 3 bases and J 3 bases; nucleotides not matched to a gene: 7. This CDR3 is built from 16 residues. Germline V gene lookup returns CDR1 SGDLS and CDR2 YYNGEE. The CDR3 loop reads CASSEGPGLAGYEQYF. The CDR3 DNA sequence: TGTGCCAGCAGCGAGGGGCCGGGACTAGCGGGCTACGAGCAGTACTTC.

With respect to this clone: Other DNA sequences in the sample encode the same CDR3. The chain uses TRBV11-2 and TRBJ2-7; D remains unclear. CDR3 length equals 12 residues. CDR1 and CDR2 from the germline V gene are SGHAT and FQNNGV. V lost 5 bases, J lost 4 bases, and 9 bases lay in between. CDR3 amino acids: CASSPSAYEQYF. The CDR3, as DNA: TGTGCCAGCAGCCCGTCGGCGTACGAGCAGTACTTC.

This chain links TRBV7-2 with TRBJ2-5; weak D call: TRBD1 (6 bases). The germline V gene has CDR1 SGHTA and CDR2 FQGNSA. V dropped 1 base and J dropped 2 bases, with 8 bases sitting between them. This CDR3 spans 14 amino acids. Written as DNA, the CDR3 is TGTGCCAGCAGCTTAGTCAGGGGACAAGAGACCCAGTACTTC. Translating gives CASSLVRGQETQYF.

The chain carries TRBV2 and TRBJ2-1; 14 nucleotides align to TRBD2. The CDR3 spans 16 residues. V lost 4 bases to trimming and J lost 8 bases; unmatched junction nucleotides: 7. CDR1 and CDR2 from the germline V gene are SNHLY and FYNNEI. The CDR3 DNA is TGTGCCAGCAGTGGGGGACTAGCGGGAGATGCCGATGAGCAGTTCTTC. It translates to CASSGGLAGDADEQFF.

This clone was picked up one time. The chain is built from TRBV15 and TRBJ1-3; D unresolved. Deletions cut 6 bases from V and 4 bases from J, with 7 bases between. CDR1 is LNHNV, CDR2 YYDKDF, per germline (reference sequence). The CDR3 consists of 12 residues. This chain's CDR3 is CATRGLGNTIYF. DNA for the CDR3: TGTGCCACCAGGGGGTTGGGAAACACCATATATTTT.

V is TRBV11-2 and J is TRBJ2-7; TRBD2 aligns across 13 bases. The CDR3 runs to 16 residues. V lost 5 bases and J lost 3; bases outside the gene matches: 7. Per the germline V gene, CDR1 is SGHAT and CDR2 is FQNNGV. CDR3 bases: TGTGCCAGCAGCCCCCAGGGACTAGCGGGGCTCTACGAGCAGTACTTC. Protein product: CASSPQGLAGLYEQYF.